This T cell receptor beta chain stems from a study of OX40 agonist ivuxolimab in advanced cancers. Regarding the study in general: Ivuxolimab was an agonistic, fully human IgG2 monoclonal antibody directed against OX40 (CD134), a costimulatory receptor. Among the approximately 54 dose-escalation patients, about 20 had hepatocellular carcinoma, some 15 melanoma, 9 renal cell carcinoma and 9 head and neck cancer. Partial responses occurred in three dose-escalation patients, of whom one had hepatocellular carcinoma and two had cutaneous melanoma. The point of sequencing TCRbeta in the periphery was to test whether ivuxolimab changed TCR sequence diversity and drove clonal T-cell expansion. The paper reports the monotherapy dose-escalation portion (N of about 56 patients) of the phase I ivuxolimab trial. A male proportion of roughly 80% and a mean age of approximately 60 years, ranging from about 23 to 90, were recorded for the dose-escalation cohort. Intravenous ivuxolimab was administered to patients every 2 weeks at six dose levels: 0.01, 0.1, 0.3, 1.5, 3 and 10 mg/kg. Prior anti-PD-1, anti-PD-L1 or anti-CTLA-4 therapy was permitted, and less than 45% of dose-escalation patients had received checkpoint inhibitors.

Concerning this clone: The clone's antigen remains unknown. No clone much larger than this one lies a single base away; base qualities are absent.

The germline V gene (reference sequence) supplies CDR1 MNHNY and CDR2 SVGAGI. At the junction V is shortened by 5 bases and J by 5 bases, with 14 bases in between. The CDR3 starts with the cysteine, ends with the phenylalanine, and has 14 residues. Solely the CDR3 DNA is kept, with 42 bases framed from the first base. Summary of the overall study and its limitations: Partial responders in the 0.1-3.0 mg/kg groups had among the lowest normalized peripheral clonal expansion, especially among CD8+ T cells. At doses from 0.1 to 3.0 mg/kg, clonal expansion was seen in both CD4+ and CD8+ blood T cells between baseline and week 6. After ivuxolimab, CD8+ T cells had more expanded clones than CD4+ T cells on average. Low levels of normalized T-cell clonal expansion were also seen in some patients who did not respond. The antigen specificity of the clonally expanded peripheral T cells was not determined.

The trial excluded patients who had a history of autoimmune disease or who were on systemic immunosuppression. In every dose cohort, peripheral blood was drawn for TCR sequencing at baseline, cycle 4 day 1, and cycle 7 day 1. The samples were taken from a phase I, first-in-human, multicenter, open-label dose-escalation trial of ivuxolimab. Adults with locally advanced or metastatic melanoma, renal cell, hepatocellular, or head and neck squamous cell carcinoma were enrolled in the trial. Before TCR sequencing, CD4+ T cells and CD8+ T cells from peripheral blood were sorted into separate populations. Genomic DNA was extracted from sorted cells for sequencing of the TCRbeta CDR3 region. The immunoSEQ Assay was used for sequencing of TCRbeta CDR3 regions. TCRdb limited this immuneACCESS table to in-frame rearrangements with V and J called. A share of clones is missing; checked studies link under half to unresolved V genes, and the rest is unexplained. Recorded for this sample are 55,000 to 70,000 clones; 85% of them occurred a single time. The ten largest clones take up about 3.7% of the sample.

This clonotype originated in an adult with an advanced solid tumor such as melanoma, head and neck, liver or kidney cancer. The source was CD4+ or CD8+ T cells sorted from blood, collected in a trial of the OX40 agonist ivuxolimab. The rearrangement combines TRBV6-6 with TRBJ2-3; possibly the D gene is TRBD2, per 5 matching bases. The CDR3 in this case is CASSIGMEGDTQYF. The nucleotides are TGTGCCAGCAGTATCGGGATGGAAGGAGATACGCAGTATTTT.